These T cell receptor beta chains were read from a single sample in a study of T-cell memory formation after mild COVID-19. Using its own MiXCR run on the 5' RACE reads, TCRdb lists one record per CDR3 protein. The repertoire holds 470,000 or so distinct CDR3 sequences, with 15% to 20% as singletons. Material: PBMCs or a T cell subset sorted from them (not recorded which). The receptor set was obtained from an adult woman who had mild COVID-19 (a few samples of this study predate the infection). Cell type and time point are not known. CDR3s include the opening cysteine and the closing phenylalanine or tryptophan. Fields, in order: CDR3 protein, CDR3 DNA, J gene, V gene, D gene, clone size. A D gene is named only where the DNA matches it firmly. Only some rows state a clone size, as once, few, many or a class for expanded clones.

CDR3 protein: CASSVHLRLAGEETQYF; CDR3 DNA: TGTGCCAGCAGTGTGCATCTTCGACTAGCAGGCGAAGAGACCCAGTACTTC; J gene: TRBJ2-5; V gene: TRBV2; D gene: TRBD2; clone size: many
CDR3 protein: CASSHPSSSNTEAFF; CDR3 DNA: TGTGCCAGCAGCCACCCTAGTAGTTCGAACACTGAAGCTTTCTTT; J gene: TRBJ1-1; V gene: TRBV9; D gene: .; clone size: .
CDR3 protein: CASSSLNFSGLTSYNEQFF; CDR3 DNA: TGTGCCAGCTCATCGCTCAATTTCTCGGGACTAACTTCCTACAATGAGCAGTTCTTC; J gene: TRBJ2-1; V gene: TRBV18; D gene: TRBD2; clone size: few
CDR3 protein: CSVEDTGGYEQYF; CDR3 DNA: TGCAGCGTTGAAGATACAGGGGGCTACGAGCAGTACTTC; J gene: TRBJ2-7; V gene: TRBV29-1; D gene: TRBD1; clone size: few
CDR3 protein: CASSFNSRDNEETQYF; CDR3 DNA: TGTGCCAGCAGTTTTAACTCCAGGGACAACGAAGAGACCCAGTACTTC; J gene: TRBJ2-5; V gene: TRBV12-3/TRBV12-4; D gene: .; clone size: few
CDR3 protein: CASSVSGTQQFF; CDR3 DNA: TGTGCCAGCAGTGTCTCCGGGACTCAGCAGTTCTTC; J gene: TRBJ2-1; V gene: TRBV6-1; D gene: .; clone size: .
CDR3 protein: CASSPPEGRYEQYF; CDR3 DNA: TGTGCCAGCAGCCCCCCCGAGGGGAGATACGAGCAGTACTTC; J gene: TRBJ2-7; V gene: TRBV14; D gene: .; clone size: .
CDR3 protein: CAVTSDLNTGELFF; CDR3 DNA: TGTGCCGTAACTAGCGACCTGAACACCGGGGAGCTGTTTTTT; J gene: TRBJ2-2; V gene: TRBV7-2; D gene: TRBD2; clone size: .
CDR3 protein: CSARNAGGDTGELFF; CDR3 DNA: TGCAGCGCAAGGAACGCGGGAGGCGACACCGGGGAGCTGTTTTTT; J gene: TRBJ2-2; V gene: TRBV29-1; D gene: TRBD2; clone size: .
CDR3 protein: CASSMDGLADYEQYF; CDR3 DNA: TGTGCCAGCAGTATGGACGGGCTAGCGGACTACGAGCAGTACTTC; J gene: TRBJ2-7; V gene: TRBV5-6; D gene: TRBD2; clone size: .
CDR3 protein: CASSPSGDGGYTF; CDR3 DNA: TGTGCCAGCAGCCCCTCGGGGGATGGCGGCTACACCTTC; J gene: TRBJ1-2; V gene: TRBV7-3; D gene: .; clone size: few
CDR3 protein: CASSYAPRVNTEAFF; CDR3 DNA: TGTGCCAGCAGTTACGCCCCTCGGGTGAACACTGAAGCTTTCTTT; J gene: TRBJ1-1; V gene: TRBV6-5; D gene: .; clone size: .
CDR3 protein: CASSFSGTSGNEQFF; CDR3 DNA: TGTGCCAGCAGCTTTTCCGGGACTAGCGGCAATGAGCAGTTCTTC; J gene: TRBJ2-1; V gene: TRBV11-2; D gene: TRBD2; clone size: once
CDR3 protein: CASSFGTGRETQYF; CDR3 DNA: TGTGCCAGCAGTTTTGGGACAGGGCGAGAGACCCAGTACTTC; J gene: TRBJ2-5; V gene: TRBV12-3/TRBV12-4; D gene: TRBD1; clone size: .
CDR3 protein: CASSPSTGGSGNTIYF; CDR3 DNA: TGTGCCAGCAGTCCGTCGACAGGTGGCTCTGGAAACACCATATATTTT; J gene: TRBJ1-3; V gene: TRBV28; D gene: .; clone size: .
CDR3 protein: CASSSYPSTDTQYF; CDR3 DNA: TGCGCCAGCAGCTCCTACCCTAGCACAGATACGCAGTATTTT; J gene: TRBJ2-3; V gene: TRBV5-1; D gene: .; clone size: few
CDR3 protein: CASSLAGQGNGSPLHF; CDR3 DNA: TGTGCCAGCAGCTTAGCGGGTCAGGGTAACGGTTCACCCCTCCACTTT; J gene: TRBJ1-6; V gene: TRBV7-2; D gene: .; clone size: .
CDR3 protein: CASSLVLTSGEFNQPQHF; CDR3 DNA: TGTGCCAGCAGCTTGGTTTTGACGTCAGGGGAATTTAATCAGCCCCAGCATTTT; J gene: TRBJ1-5; V gene: TRBV5-5; D gene: .; clone size: few
CDR3 protein: CASSLQGTGLTGELFF; CDR3 DNA: TGTGCCAGCAGCTTACAAGGGACAGGGCTGACCGGGGAGCTGTTTTTT; J gene: TRBJ2-2; V gene: TRBV7-9; D gene: TRBD1; clone size: .
CDR3 protein: CASSEMGQGIYNEQFF; CDR3 DNA: TGTGCCAGCTCCGAGATGGGACAGGGGATCTACAATGAGCAGTTCTTC; J gene: TRBJ2-1; V gene: TRBV7-9; D gene: TRBD1; clone size: .
CDR3 protein: CASSLTGIQETQYF; CDR3 DNA: TGTGCCAGCAGCTTGACAGGGATCCAAGAGACCCAGTACTTC; J gene: TRBJ2-5; V gene: TRBV12-3/TRBV12-4; D gene: TRBD1; clone size: few
CDR3 protein: CASSFRVGENTEAFF; CDR3 DNA: TGTGCCAGCAGCTTCAGGGTTGGGGAGAACACTGAAGCTTTCTTT; J gene: TRBJ1-1; V gene: TRBV7-9; D gene: .; clone size: .
CDR3 protein: CASSRTSGSSETQYF; CDR3 DNA: TGTGCCAGCAGTCGGACTAGCGGGAGTTCGGAGACCCAGTACTTC; J gene: TRBJ2-5; V gene: TRBV11-3; D gene: TRBD2; clone size: .
CDR3 protein: CATSRDWRQNYGYTF; CDR3 DNA: TGTGCCACCAGCAGAGATTGGAGACAGAACTATGGCTACACCTTC; J gene: TRBJ1-2; V gene: TRBV15; D gene: .; clone size: .